Detailed here is one TCR beta chain. Its antigen target is currently unknown. One base away there is no much larger clone; base qualities are not given. The germline V gene provides CDR1 SGDLS and CDR2 YYNGEE. V and J lose 0 bases and 11 bases, and a span of 15 bases separates them. The CDR3 runs 13 residues from the cysteine to the phenylalanine. Just the 39-base CDR3 DNA is kept, in frame starting at base 1. The source of the sample is a study of blood T cell repertoires in COVID-19 (dated by TCRdb to 2020 to 2021). For the study in its entirety: Collaborator samples came from the United States, Italy and Spain and covered acute and convalescent phases of COVID-19. The material from the prospective study consisted of cDNA or gDNA derived from T cells, B-cell-depleted T cells, or PBMCs. The dataset comprised deeply sampled blood TCRbeta repertoires from subjects exposed to, actively infected with, or recovered from COVID-19. The repertoires were made available in a free public database intended to serve as a resource for research on the immune response to SARS-CoV-2. Samples came from the ongoing ImmuneRACE study (first 160 participants) plus 1,254 subjects from 6 global collaborators. A de-identified subject ID, COVID-19 status, age in years and sex were almost always included in the sample metadata. Where available, HLA class I and class II types were obtained from metadata supplied by the sample provider rather than from assay-based typing.

Enrolling through a virtual design, the prospective study's participants ranged in age from roughly 18 to 90 years and lived across about two dozen United States geographic areas. Cohort assignment in the prospective study relied on participant-reported clinical history from a screening survey and a study questionnaire. ImmuneRACE Cohort 3 recovered participants were defined by two consecutive negative NP/OP PCR tests, healthcare professional clearance, or symptom resolution. In the prospective study, whole blood, serum and a nasopharyngeal or oropharyngeal swab were collected from each participant by mobile phlebotomists. Prospective study participants could optionally give additional blood draws and questionnaires over an approximately two-month period. Before DNA extraction, blood samples from the prospective study were shipped at room temperature or frozen. TCRbeta CDR3 regions were amplified from genomic DNA by means of the immunoSEQ Assay, a bias-controlled multiplex PCR. In the authors' own workflow: Nucleated cell counts per sample were estimated from amplification of reference gene primers within the assay. Sequence reads were collapsed and filtered to measure the absolute abundance of every unique TCRbeta CDR3 rearrangement. For each sample, productive Simpson clonality was calculated as the square root of Simpson's diversity index across productive rearrangements. The table comes from immuneACCESS by way of TCRdb, which keeps in-frame sequences with V and J called. Part of the clones is missing from these tables; in studies checked, under half for an unresolved V gene and the rest for unknown reasons. That table furnishes V, J and clone size, whereas the DNA furnished D and trimming. The table for this sample lists around 470,000 clones; around 91% of them were counted only once. The ten largest clones add up to approximately 0.55% of the sample.

General findings and caveats noted by the study authors: The amount of clinical and demographic metadata varied by source and participant and was provided uncurated.

The chain is encoded by TRBV9 joined to TRBJ2-7, with the D gene uncertain. The receptor's source is a man younger than 35 who had recovered from COVID-19. The sample taken for sequencing was PBMCs or T cells enriched from blood (not recorded which). The CDR3 protein: CASSVELRTPEYF. The nucleotide sequence reads as follows: TGTGCCAGCAGCGTAGAGTTAAGAACCCCGGAGTACTTC.